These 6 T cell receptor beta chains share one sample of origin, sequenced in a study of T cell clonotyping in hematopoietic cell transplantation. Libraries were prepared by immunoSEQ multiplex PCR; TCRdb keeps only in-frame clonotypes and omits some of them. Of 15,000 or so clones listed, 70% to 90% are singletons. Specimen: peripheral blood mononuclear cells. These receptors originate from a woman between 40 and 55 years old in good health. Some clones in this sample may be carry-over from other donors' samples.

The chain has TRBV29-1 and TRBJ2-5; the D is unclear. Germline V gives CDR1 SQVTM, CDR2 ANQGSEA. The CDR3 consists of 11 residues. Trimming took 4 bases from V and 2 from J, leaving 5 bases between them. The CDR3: CSVGQQETQYF. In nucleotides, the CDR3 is TGCAGCGTTGGCCAGCAAGAGACCCAGTACTTC.

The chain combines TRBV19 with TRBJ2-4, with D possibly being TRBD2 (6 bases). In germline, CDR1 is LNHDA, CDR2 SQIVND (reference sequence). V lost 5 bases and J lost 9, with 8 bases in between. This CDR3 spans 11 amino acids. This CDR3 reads CASSWRGIQYF. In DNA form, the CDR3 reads TGTGCCAGTAGTTGGAGGGGCATTCAGTACTTC.

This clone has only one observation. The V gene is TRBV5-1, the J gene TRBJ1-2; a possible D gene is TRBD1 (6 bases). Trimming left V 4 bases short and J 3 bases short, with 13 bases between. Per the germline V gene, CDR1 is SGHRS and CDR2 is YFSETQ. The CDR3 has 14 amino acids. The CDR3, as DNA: TGCGCCAGCAGCGGGGGCGGGACGGACTATGGCTACACCTTC. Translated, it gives CASSGGGTDYGYTF.

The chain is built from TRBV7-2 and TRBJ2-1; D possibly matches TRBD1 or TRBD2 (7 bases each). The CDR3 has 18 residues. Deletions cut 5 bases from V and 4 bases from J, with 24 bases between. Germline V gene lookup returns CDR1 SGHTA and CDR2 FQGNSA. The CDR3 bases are TGTGCCAGCAGCCCAACCCCGACAGGGAGGGCGTTTTACAATGAGCAGTTCTTC. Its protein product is CASSPTPTGRAFYNEQFF.

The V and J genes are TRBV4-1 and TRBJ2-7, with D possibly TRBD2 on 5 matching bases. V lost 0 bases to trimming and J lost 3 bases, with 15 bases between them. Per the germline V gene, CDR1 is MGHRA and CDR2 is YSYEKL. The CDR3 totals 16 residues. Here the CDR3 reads CASSQEPLGAYYEQYF. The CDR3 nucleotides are TGCGCCAGCAGCCAAGAACCCCTGGGAGCCTACTACGAGCAGTACTTC.

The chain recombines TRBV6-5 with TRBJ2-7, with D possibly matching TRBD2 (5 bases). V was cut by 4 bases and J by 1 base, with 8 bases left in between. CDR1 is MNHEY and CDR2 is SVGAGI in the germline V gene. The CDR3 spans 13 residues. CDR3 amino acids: CASSSGKSYEQYF. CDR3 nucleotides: TGTGCCAGCAGTTCCGGGAAGTCCTACGAGCAGTACTTC.